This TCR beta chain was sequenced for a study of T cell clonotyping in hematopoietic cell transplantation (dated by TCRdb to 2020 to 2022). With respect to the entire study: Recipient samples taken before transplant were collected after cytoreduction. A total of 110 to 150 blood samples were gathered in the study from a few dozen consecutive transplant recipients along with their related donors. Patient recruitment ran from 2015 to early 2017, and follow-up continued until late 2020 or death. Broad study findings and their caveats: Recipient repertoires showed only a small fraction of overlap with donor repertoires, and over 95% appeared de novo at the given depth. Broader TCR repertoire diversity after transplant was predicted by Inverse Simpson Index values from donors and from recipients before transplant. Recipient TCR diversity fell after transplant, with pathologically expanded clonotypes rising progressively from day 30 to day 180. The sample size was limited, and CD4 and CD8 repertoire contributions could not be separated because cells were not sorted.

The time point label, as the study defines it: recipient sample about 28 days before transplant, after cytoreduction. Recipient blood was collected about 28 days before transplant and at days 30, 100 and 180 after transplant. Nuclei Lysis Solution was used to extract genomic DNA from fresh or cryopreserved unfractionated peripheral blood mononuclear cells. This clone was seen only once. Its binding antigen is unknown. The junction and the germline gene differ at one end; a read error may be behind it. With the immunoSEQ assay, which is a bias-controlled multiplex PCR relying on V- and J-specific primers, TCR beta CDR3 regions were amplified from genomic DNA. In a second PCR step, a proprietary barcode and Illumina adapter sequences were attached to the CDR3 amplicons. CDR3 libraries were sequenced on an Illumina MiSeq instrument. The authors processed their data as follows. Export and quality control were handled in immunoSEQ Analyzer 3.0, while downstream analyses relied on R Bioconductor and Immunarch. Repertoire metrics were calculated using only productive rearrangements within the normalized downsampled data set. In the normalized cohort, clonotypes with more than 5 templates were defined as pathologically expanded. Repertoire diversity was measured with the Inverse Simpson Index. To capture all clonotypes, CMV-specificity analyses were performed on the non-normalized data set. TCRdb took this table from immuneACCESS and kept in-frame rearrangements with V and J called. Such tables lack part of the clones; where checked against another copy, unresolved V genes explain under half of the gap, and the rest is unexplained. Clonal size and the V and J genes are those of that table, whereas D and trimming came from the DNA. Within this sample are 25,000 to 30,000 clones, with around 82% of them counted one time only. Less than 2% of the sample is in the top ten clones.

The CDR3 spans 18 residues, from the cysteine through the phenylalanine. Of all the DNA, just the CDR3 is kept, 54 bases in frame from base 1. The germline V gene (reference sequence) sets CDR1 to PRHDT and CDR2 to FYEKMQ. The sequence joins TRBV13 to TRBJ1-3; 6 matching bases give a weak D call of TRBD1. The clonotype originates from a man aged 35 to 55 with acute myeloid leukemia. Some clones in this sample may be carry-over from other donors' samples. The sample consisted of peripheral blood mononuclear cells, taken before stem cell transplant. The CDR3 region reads CATSSTADRGVSGNTIYF. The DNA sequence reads TGTGCCACCAGCTCGACTGCGGACAGAGGAGTCTCTGGAAACACCATATATTTT.